Listed below are T cell receptor beta chains from one sample, sequenced in a study of human T cells and chemical hapten exposure. TCRdb itself ran the 5' RACE reads through MiXCR, one entry per CDR3 protein. The sample includes about 80,000 distinct CDR3 sequences, 15% of them seen just once. The receptors shown here come from a female donor in good health. Each CDR3 is given with its conserved first and last residue. A D gene is named only where the DNA matches it firmly. Only part of the rows carry a size: once, few, many, or a class if the clone is expanded.

d_call: TRBD1
j_call: TRBJ1-5
v_call: TRBV24-1
clone_size: NA
cdr3_length: 16
cdr3_nt: TGTGCCACCAGACCATGGGACAGGGGGGTATGTCAGCCCCAGCATTTT
cdr3_aa: CATRPWDRGVCQPQHF

d_call: TRBD2
j_call: TRBJ2-1
v_call: TRBV20-1
clone_size: few
cdr3_length: 13
cdr3_nt: TGCAGTGCTTATAGCGGGGGGTACAATGAGCAGTTCTTC
cdr3_aa: CSAYSGGYNEQFF

d_call: NA
j_call: TRBJ2-5
v_call: TRBV13
clone_size: many
cdr3_length: 15
cdr3_nt: TGTGCCAGCAGCTCCTCAGGTCTGGGAGAGGGGGCCCAGTACTTC
cdr3_aa: CASSSSGLGEGAQYF

d_call: TRBD2
j_call: TRBJ2-5
v_call: TRBV19
clone_size: few
cdr3_length: 14
cdr3_nt: TGTGCCAGTAGAACAAGCGGGAGTCTTGAGACCCAGTACTTC
cdr3_aa: CASRTSGSLETQYF

d_call: TRBD1
j_call: TRBJ1-4
v_call: TRBV28
clone_size: NA
cdr3_length: 15
cdr3_nt: TGTGCCAGCAGTCCGGGACAGCTTTTTAATGAAAAACTGTTTTTT
cdr3_aa: CASSPGQLFNEKLFF

d_call: TRBD1
j_call: TRBJ1-2
v_call: TRBV6-1
clone_size: few
cdr3_length: 12
cdr3_nt: TGTGCCAGCTCGGACAGGGGGAACGGCTACACCTTC
cdr3_aa: CASSDRGNGYTF

d_call: NA
j_call: TRBJ2-1
v_call: TRBV20-1
clone_size: NA
cdr3_length: 10
cdr3_nt: TGCAGTGCTAGTGTGAATGAGCAGTTCTTC
cdr3_aa: CSASVNEQFF

d_call: NA
j_call: TRBJ1-2
v_call: TRBV28
clone_size: few
cdr3_length: 13
cdr3_nt: TGTGCCAGCACCCCGGGCGACGGATATGGCTACACCTTC
cdr3_aa: CASTPGDGYGYTF

d_call: TRBD1
j_call: TRBJ2-3
v_call: TRBV7-6
clone_size: few
cdr3_length: 20
cdr3_nt: TGTGCCAGCAGCTTAGTCTCGCGACAGGGGCCTGCGAGAAAGGCAGATACGCAGTATTTT
cdr3_aa: CASSLVSRQGPARKADTQYF

d_call: TRBD1
j_call: TRBJ2-3
v_call: TRBV13
clone_size: many
cdr3_length: 16
cdr3_nt: TGTGCCAGCAGCTTCCCCTCAGGGGGTAGTACAGATACGCAGTATTTT
cdr3_aa: CASSFPSGGSTDTQYF

d_call: TRBD2
j_call: TRBJ2-7
v_call: TRBV20-1
clone_size: NA
cdr3_length: 14
cdr3_nt: TGCAGTGCTCTTAGCGGGGCAAACTCCTACGAGCAGTACTTC
cdr3_aa: CSALSGANSYEQYF

d_call: NA
j_call: TRBJ1-2
v_call: TRBV30
clone_size: NA
cdr3_length: 14
cdr3_nt: TGTGCCTGGTTAATAAAGGGGGATGGGTATGGCTACACCTTC
cdr3_aa: CAWLIKGDGYGYTF

d_call: TRBD2
j_call: TRBJ2-1
v_call: TRBV11-2
clone_size: many
cdr3_length: 15
cdr3_nt: TGTGCCAGCAGCTCCGCCGGGACTAGCTACAATGAGCAGTTCTTC
cdr3_aa: CASSSAGTSYNEQFF

d_call: NA
j_call: TRBJ2-1
v_call: TRBV20-1
clone_size: few
cdr3_length: 14
cdr3_nt: TGCAGTGCTCAGGGAGACCTCTCCTACAATGAGCAGTTCTTC
cdr3_aa: CSAQGDLSYNEQFF

d_call: TRBD1
j_call: TRBJ2-6
v_call: TRBV9
clone_size: NA
cdr3_length: 18
cdr3_nt: TGTGCCAGCAGCGTAAGAGGGACAGGAGGCTCTGGGGCCAACGTCCTGACTTTC
cdr3_aa: CASSVRGTGGSGANVLTF

d_call: NA
j_call: TRBJ2-1
v_call: TRBV19
clone_size: NA
cdr3_length: 15
cdr3_nt: TGTGCCAGTAGTATAGGCCGGGGGGCGGGAGATGAGCAGTTCTTC
cdr3_aa: CASSIGRGAGDEQFF

d_call: NA
j_call: TRBJ1-4
v_call: TRBV20-1
clone_size: few
cdr3_length: 15
cdr3_nt: TGCAGTGCTAGAGATTTAAGGGGGACTAATGAAAAACTGTTTTTT
cdr3_aa: CSARDLRGTNEKLFF

d_call: TRBD2
j_call: TRBJ2-7
v_call: TRBV11-2
clone_size: few
cdr3_length: 15
cdr3_nt: TGTGCCAGCAGCATAGGGGCGGGAGCTTGGTACGAGCAGTACTTC
cdr3_aa: CASSIGAGAWYEQYF

d_call: NA
j_call: TRBJ1-4
v_call: TRBV6-8
clone_size: NA
cdr3_length: 15
cdr3_nt: TGTGCCAGCAGCCAAGGTCCGGGGGCTAATGAAAAACTGTTTTTT
cdr3_aa: CASSQGPGANEKLFF

d_call: NA
j_call: TRBJ1-5
v_call: TRBV20-1
clone_size: NA
cdr3_length: 14
cdr3_nt: TGCAGTGCTAGTTGGGGCGGCGGCAATCAGCCCCAGCATTTT
cdr3_aa: CSASWGGGNQPQHF

d_call: NA
j_call: TRBJ2-5
v_call: TRBV5-1
clone_size: NA
cdr3_length: 11
cdr3_nt: TGCGCCAGCAGCTGTCAAGAGACCCAGTACTTC
cdr3_aa: CASSCQETQYF

d_call: NA
j_call: TRBJ1-5
v_call: TRBV27
clone_size: NA
cdr3_length: 14
cdr3_nt: TGTGCCAGCAGTTTATCTCAGGGTGGTCAGCCCCAGCATTTT
cdr3_aa: CASSLSQGGQPQHF

d_call: TRBD1
j_call: TRBJ2-5
v_call: TRBV5-1
clone_size: NA
cdr3_length: 15
cdr3_nt: TGCGCCAGCAGCTATCTCGGGACAGGGCAAGAGACCCAGTACTTC
cdr3_aa: CASSYLGTGQETQYF

d_call: TRBD2
j_call: TRBJ2-5
v_call: TRBV6-6
clone_size: few
cdr3_length: 13
cdr3_nt: TGTGCCAGTACAGCGGGGGCTCCAGAGACCCAGTACTTC
cdr3_aa: CASTAGAPETQYF

d_call: NA
j_call: TRBJ2-5
v_call: TRBV6-6
clone_size: few
cdr3_length: 14
cdr3_nt: TGTGCCAGCAGTCGGGATCTGGTCCAAGAGACCCAGTACTTC
cdr3_aa: CASSRDLVQETQYF

d_call: NA
j_call: TRBJ2-7
v_call: TRBV3-1
clone_size: NA
cdr3_length: 14
cdr3_nt: TGTGCCAGCAGCCAAGGTAGCGGATTCTACGAGCAGTACTTC
cdr3_aa: CASSQGSGFYEQYF

d_call: NA
j_call: TRBJ1-1
v_call: TRBV21-1
clone_size: NA
cdr3_length: 15
cdr3_nt: TGTGCCAGCAGCACCCTGGCCAGGTTGAACACTGAAGCTTTCTTT
cdr3_aa: CASSTLARLNTEAFF

d_call: TRBD1
j_call: TRBJ1-2
v_call: TRBV30
clone_size: few
cdr3_length: 13
cdr3_nt: TGTGCCTGGAGTGTAATACAGGGGACTGGCTACACCTTC
cdr3_aa: CAWSVIQGTGYTF

d_call: TRBD1
j_call: TRBJ1-3
v_call: TRBV6-6
clone_size: few
cdr3_length: 16
cdr3_nt: TGTGCCAGCAGTGAGGACAGGCTCCGCTCTGGAAACACCATATATTTT
cdr3_aa: CASSEDRLRSGNTIYF

d_call: TRBD1
j_call: TRBJ2-7
v_call: TRBV6-5
clone_size: NA
cdr3_length: 15
cdr3_nt: TGTGCCAGCAGTTACTCTTGGGACAGGGCTAACGAGCAGTACTTC
cdr3_aa: CASSYSWDRANEQYF

d_call: TRBD1
j_call: TRBJ1-5
v_call: TRBV20-1
clone_size: NA
cdr3_length: 16
cdr3_nt: TGCAGTGCCCTCCGACAGGGGGCGCGCCCAGGGCAGCCCCAGCATTTT
cdr3_aa: CSALRQGARPGQPQHF

d_call: TRBD1
j_call: TRBJ1-1
v_call: TRBV12-3/TRBV12-4
clone_size: NA
cdr3_length: 14
cdr3_nt: TGTGCCAGCAGTTCACGGGACAGAAACACTGAAGCTTTCTTT
cdr3_aa: CASSSRDRNTEAFF

d_call: TRBD2
j_call: TRBJ2-1
v_call: TRBV29-1
clone_size: few
cdr3_length: 15
cdr3_nt: TGCAGCGTTGGGGCTCTAGCGGGAGTAGTCGGTGAGCAGTTCTTC
cdr3_aa: CSVGALAGVVGEQFF

d_call: NA
j_call: TRBJ2-5
v_call: TRBV20-1
clone_size: many
cdr3_length: 14
cdr3_nt: TGCAGTGCCCCGGCTAGCCTAAGTCAAGAGACCCAGTACTTC
cdr3_aa: CSAPASLSQETQYF

d_call: TRBD1
j_call: TRBJ2-5
v_call: TRBV5-1
clone_size: few
cdr3_length: 14
cdr3_nt: TGCGCCAGCAGCCCGGACAGGGGCGAGGAGACCCAGTACTTC
cdr3_aa: CASSPDRGEETQYF

d_call: NA
j_call: TRBJ1-1
v_call: TRBV27
clone_size: few
cdr3_length: 14
cdr3_nt: TGTGCCAGCAGTTTTGCGAGACCGAACACTGAAGCTTTCTTT
cdr3_aa: CASSFARPNTEAFF

d_call: NA
j_call: TRBJ2-1
v_call: TRBV4-2
clone_size: few
cdr3_length: 18
cdr3_nt: TGTGCCAGCAGCCATCCTTTTAGCGGTTCGTACTCCTACAATGAGCAGTTCTTC
cdr3_aa: CASSHPFSGSYSYNEQFF

d_call: TRBD2
j_call: TRBJ2-1
v_call: TRBV6-5
clone_size: NA
cdr3_length: 17
cdr3_nt: TGTGCCAGCAGCCTCCTCCCCGGGACTAGCGGGAGTTATGAGCAGTTCTTC
cdr3_aa: CASSLLPGTSGSYEQFF

d_call: TRBD2
j_call: TRBJ2-5
v_call: TRBV7-2
clone_size: few
cdr3_length: 14
cdr3_nt: TGTGCCAGCAGCACGGGAGGGGGGAGAAAGACCCAGTACTTC
cdr3_aa: CASSTGGGRKTQYF

d_call: NA
j_call: TRBJ1-1
v_call: TRBV6-5
clone_size: many
cdr3_length: 15
cdr3_nt: TGTGCCAGCAGTTACGTGGGGGCCTCGAACACTGAAGCTTTCTTT
cdr3_aa: CASSYVGASNTEAFF

d_call: TRBD2
j_call: TRBJ2-1
v_call: TRBV7-9
clone_size: NA
cdr3_length: 13
cdr3_nt: TGTGCCAGTTCGTTAGCGGGGGACAATGAGCAGTTCTTC
cdr3_aa: CASSLAGDNEQFF

d_call: TRBD1
j_call: TRBJ1-2
v_call: TRBV2
clone_size: few
cdr3_length: 16
cdr3_nt: TGTGCCAGCAGTGAAGACAGTGCGACAGGGGGCAATGGCTACACCTTC
cdr3_aa: CASSEDSATGGNGYTF

d_call: TRBD2
j_call: TRBJ2-2
v_call: TRBV18
clone_size: many
cdr3_length: 17
cdr3_nt: TGTGCCAGCTCACCACAAGTGAATAGCGGGAGAGCCGGGGAGCTGTTTTTT
cdr3_aa: CASSPQVNSGRAGELFF

d_call: NA
j_call: TRBJ2-6
v_call: TRBV5-1
clone_size: few
cdr3_length: 18
cdr3_nt: TGCGCCAGCAGCTTGGGGTGGACATCAAGCTCTGGGGCCAACGTCCTGACTTTC
cdr3_aa: CASSLGWTSSSGANVLTF

d_call: NA
j_call: TRBJ1-1
v_call: TRBV20-1
clone_size: many
cdr3_length: 13
cdr3_nt: TGCAGTGCTACGAGAGGTGAGGCAACTGAAGCTTTCTTT
cdr3_aa: CSATRGEATEAFF

d_call: NA
j_call: TRBJ2-7
v_call: TRBV7-2
clone_size: NA
cdr3_length: 14
cdr3_nt: TGTGCCAGCAGCTTAGCAGCAGTTTCCTACGAGCAGTACTTC
cdr3_aa: CASSLAAVSYEQYF

d_call: TRBD2
j_call: TRBJ2-1
v_call: TRBV28
clone_size: few
cdr3_length: 15
cdr3_nt: TGTGCCAGCAGTTTAGTCCTTACAAGCGGGAGTGAGCAGTTCTTC
cdr3_aa: CASSLVLTSGSEQFF

d_call: NA
j_call: TRBJ2-1
v_call: TRBV29-1
clone_size: many
cdr3_length: 18
cdr3_nt: TGCAGCGTTGAGCGGGAACCCGGCCGAGAGAGCGCCTACAATGAGCAGTTCTTC
cdr3_aa: CSVEREPGRESAYNEQFF

d_call: TRBD1
j_call: TRBJ1-2
v_call: TRBV19
clone_size: NA
cdr3_length: 15
cdr3_nt: TGTGCCAGTAGTATAGCAGGACAGGGCCAATATGGCTACACCTTC
cdr3_aa: CASSIAGQGQYGYTF

d_call: NA
j_call: TRBJ1-5
v_call: TRBV19
clone_size: NA
cdr3_length: 13
cdr3_nt: TGTGCCAGTAGCTACAGAACCAATCAGCCCCAGCATTTT
cdr3_aa: CASSYRTNQPQHF

d_call: NA
j_call: TRBJ2-3
v_call: TRBV7-2
clone_size: NA
cdr3_length: 13
cdr3_nt: TGTGCCAGCAGCGGCAGCAGGGGAGGCACGCAGTATTTT
cdr3_aa: CASSGSRGGTQYF

d_call: NA
j_call: TRBJ2-2
v_call: TRBV12-3/TRBV12-4
clone_size: few
cdr3_length: 10
cdr3_nt: TGTGCCAGCAGCCGCGGGGAGCTGTTTTTT
cdr3_aa: CASSRGELFF

d_call: NA
j_call: TRBJ1-1
v_call: TRBV27
clone_size: NA
cdr3_length: 13
cdr3_nt: TGTGCCAGCAGTTTATATCGGGGCACTGAAGCTTTCTTT
cdr3_aa: CASSLYRGTEAFF

d_call: TRBD2
j_call: TRBJ2-7
v_call: TRBV20-1
clone_size: NA
cdr3_length: 15
cdr3_nt: TGCAGTGCTAGGCACCGACTAGCGTACTCCTACGAGCAGTACTTC
cdr3_aa: CSARHRLAYSYEQYF

d_call: NA
j_call: TRBJ2-1
v_call: TRBV6-6
clone_size: few
cdr3_length: 13
cdr3_nt: TGTGCCAGCAGTTGGGCAGTCCGCAATGAGCAGTTCTTC
cdr3_aa: CASSWAVRNEQFF

d_call: NA
j_call: TRBJ2-7
v_call: TRBV18
clone_size: many
cdr3_length: 15
cdr3_nt: TGTGCCAGCTCACCGGGTGGAGGGGGCTCCTACGAGCAGTACTTC
cdr3_aa: CASSPGGGGSYEQYF